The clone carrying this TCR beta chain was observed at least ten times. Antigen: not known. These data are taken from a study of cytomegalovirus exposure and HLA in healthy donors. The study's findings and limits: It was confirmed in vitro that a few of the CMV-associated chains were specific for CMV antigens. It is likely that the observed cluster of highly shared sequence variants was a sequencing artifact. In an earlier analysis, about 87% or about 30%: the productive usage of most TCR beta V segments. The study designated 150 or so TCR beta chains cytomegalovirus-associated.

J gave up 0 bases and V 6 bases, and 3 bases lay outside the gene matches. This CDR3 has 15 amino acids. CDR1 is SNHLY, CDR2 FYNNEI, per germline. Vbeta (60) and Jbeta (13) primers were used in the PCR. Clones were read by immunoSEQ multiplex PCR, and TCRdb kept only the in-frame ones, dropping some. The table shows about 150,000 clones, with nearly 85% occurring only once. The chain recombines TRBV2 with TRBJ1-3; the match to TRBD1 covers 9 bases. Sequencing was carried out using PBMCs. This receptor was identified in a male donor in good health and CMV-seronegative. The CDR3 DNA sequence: TGTGCCAGCAGAGCGGACAGGGGCTCTGGAAACACCATATATTTT. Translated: CASRADRGSGNTIYF. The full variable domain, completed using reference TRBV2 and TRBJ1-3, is EPEVTQTPSHQVTQMGQEVILRCVPISNHLYFYWYRQILGQKVEFLVSFYNNEISEKSEIFDDQFSVERPDGSNFTLKIRSTKLEDSAMYFCASRADRGSGNTIYFGEGSWLTVV.